This is a list of T cell receptor beta chains from one sample in a study of blood T cell repertoires in COVID-19. The table came from immunoSEQ multiplex PCR; TCRdb's copy has only in-frame clones and leaves some out. Of 130,000 to 150,000 clones listed, about nine tenths are singletons. The sample taken for sequencing was peripheral blood. These TCRs come from a human donor in a cohort sampled during active COVID-19. Each CDR3 is given with its conserved first and last residue. Fields, in order: clone size, V gene, D gene, J gene, CDR3 DNA, CDR3 protein. A D gene is named only where the DNA matches it firmly. Clone size is not always given. Where it is, it says once, few, many or a class for expanded clones.

-	TRBV27	TRBD2	TRBJ2-7	TGTGCCAGCAGTATCACGGCGGGAGGGCTCTACGAGCAGTACTTC	CASSITAGGLYEQYF
-	TRBV5-1	TRBD1	TRBJ2-2	TGCGCCAGCACTCAGATAGGGGGCCTTATCGGGGAGCTGTTTTTT	CASTQIGGLIGELFF
-	TRBV11-3	TRBD2	TRBJ2-1	TGTGCCAGCAGCCCAACTAGGCGGGGGTTGCAGTTCTTC	CASSPTRRGLQFF
few	TRBV10-3	TRBD1	TRBJ1-1	TGTGCCATCAGCAAGATTAAGAATAGGGACAGGGGAGTTGGGACTGAAGCTTTCTTT	CAISKIKNRDRGVGTEAFF
-	TRBV5-1	-	TRBJ2-3	TGCGCCAGCAGCTTGGGGGGCACGCAGTATTTT	CASSLGGTQYF
-	TRBV25-1	TRBD1	TRBJ1-1	TGTGCCAGCTCTCGAAACAGGGGGGGCACTGAAGCTTTCTTT	CASSRNRGGTEAFF
-	TRBV7-9	TRBD1	TRBJ2-7	TGTGCCAGCAGCTTAGTTGGGGACAGGGGAACCTACGAGCAGTACTTC	CASSLVGDRGTYEQYF
once	TRBV7-6	TRBD2	TRBJ2-1	TGTGCCAGCAGCTTAATACTAGCGGGGGAGTACAATGAGCAGTTCTTC	CASSLILAGEYNEQFF
-	TRBV24-1	-	TRBJ2-3	TGTGCCACCAGTCCGGCAGGATCGGATACGCAGTATTTT	CATSPAGSDTQYF
-	TRBV28	TRBD1	TRBJ2-7	TGTGCCAGCAGGGGACAGGGAACCTACGAGCAGTACTTC	CASRGQGTYEQYF
-	TRBV5-4	TRBD2	TRBJ2-5	TGTGCCAGCAGCCAGAGGACTAGCCCAGGGGAGACCCAGTACTTC	CASSQRTSPGETQYF
-	TRBV11-2	TRBD2	TRBJ2-3	TGTGCCAGCAGCTTAGCGGGGGGGATTTCCACAGATACGCAGTATTTT	CASSLAGGISTDTQYF
few	TRBV6-1	-	TRBJ1-2	TGTGCCAGCAGTGAAGGCCCACCAGGGGCTAACTATGGCTACACCTTC	CASSEGPPGANYGYTF
-	TRBV19	TRBD1	TRBJ1-6	TGTGCCAGTAGTTCGGTGACAGGGGGCAATTCACCCCTCCACTTT	CASSSVTGGNSPLHF
once	TRBV2	TRBD2	TRBJ2-1	TGTGCCAGCAGTGAAAGGACTAGCGGGTCCTACAATGAGCAGTTCTTC	CASSERTSGSYNEQFF
-	TRBV19	TRBD1	TRBJ2-6	TGTGCCAGCAGGGGGCTCCACTCTGGGGCCAACGTCCTGACTTTC	CASRGLHSGANVLTF
once	TRBV3-1/TRBV3-2	TRBD2	TRBJ2-3	TGTGCCAGCAGCCAAGGCGGGGGGGCCCCAGATACGCAGTATTTT	CASSQGGGAPDTQYF
-	TRBV7-8	-	TRBJ2-7	TGTGCCAGCAGCTTATACTCTCGGGAAACCTACGAGCAGTACTTC	CASSLYSRETYEQYF
once	TRBV6-4	-	TRBJ2-3	TGTGCCAGCAGGGAGGAGACGGGCACAGATACGCAGTATTTT	CASREETGTDTQYF
-	TRBV7-3	TRBD2	TRBJ2-3	TGTGCCAGCAGCTCACAAGCGGGGGGGCTGGCAGATACGCAGTATTTT	CASSSQAGGLADTQYF
-	TRBV7-2	-	TRBJ1-5	TGTGCCAGCAGCTTGTCCGGGAATGGAGTTTTTCGGCAGCCCCAGCATTTT	CASSLSGNGVFRQPQHF
-	TRBV25-1	TRBD1	TRBJ1-2	TGTGCCAGCAGTCCCCGGACAGGGACGCAGGGGGGCTACACCTTC	CASSPRTGTQGGYTF
-	TRBV6-5	-	TRBJ2-3	TGTGCCACTGTACTAGATCCTAGCACAGATACGCAGTATTTT	CATVLDPSTDTQYF
-	TRBV4-3	-	TRBJ1-2	TGCGCCAGCAGCCAAGGGGCGGCCAGGGGAAACCACTATGGCTACACCTTC	CASSQGAARGNHYGYTF
-	TRBV3-1/TRBV3-2	-	TRBJ2-7	TGTGCCAGCAGCCAAGGGCCATTCTACGAGCAGTACTTC	CASSQGPFYEQYF
-	TRBV7-8	-	TRBJ2-7	TGTGCCAGCAGCCCGAATACAGGCCGATCCTACGAGCAGTACTTC	CASSPNTGRSYEQYF
few	TRBV27	-	TRBJ2-1	TGTGCCAGCAGTTGGACTTTTGGCAATGAGCAGTTCTTC	CASSWTFGNEQFF
-	TRBV6-6	-	TRBJ1-3	TGTGCCAGCAGTTACGGGGGGGAGTTCTCTGGAAACACCATATATTTT	CASSYGGEFSGNTIYF
-	TRBV27	-	TRBJ1-2	TGTGCCAGCAGTCTAAGGGGTAACTATGGCTACACCTTC	CASSLRGNYGYTF
once	TRBV7-2	-	TRBJ2-3	TGTGCCAGCAGCTTAGGCGTCTTAGATACGCAGTATTTT	CASSLGVLDTQYF
-	TRBV7-3	-	TRBJ2-5	TGTGCCAGCACTTTCGGCAGGCAAGAGACCCAGTACTTC	CASTFGRQETQYF
-	TRBV7-9	TRBD2	TRBJ2-1	TGTGCCAGCAGCTTCCTAGCGGGAATAGGGGGTGAGCAGTTCTTC	CASSFLAGIGGEQFF
-	TRBV28	-	TRBJ2-1	TGTGCCAGCAGTTTATTCGGGGTCCCCAATGAGCAGTTCTTC	CASSLFGVPNEQFF
-	TRBV2	TRBD1	TRBJ2-5	TGTGCCAGCAGCCACCGGGACAGGGGTAGGGAGACCCAGTACTTC	CASSHRDRGRETQYF
-	TRBV2	TRBD1	TRBJ1-4	TGTGCCAGCAGCAAACAGGGGCTGGGGGCAGGAGAAAAACTGTTTTTT	CASSKQGLGAGEKLFF
-	TRBV5-4	-	TRBJ1-1	TGTGCCAGCAGCTTAGGGGCAAGGGACACTGAAGCTTTCTTT	CASSLGARDTEAFF
-	TRBV6-6	TRBD1	TRBJ1-5	TGTGCCAGCAGTTACGAGGGGGCTCAGGGCAATCAGCCCCAGCATTTT	CASSYEGAQGNQPQHF
-	TRBV3-1/TRBV3-2	-	TRBJ1-2	TGTGCCAGCAGCCAAGCACCAGGAAATGGCTACACCTTC	CASSQAPGNGYTF
-	TRBV27	-	TRBJ1-6	TGTGCCAGCAGTTTAGGGGCAGGGTACTCACCCCTCCACTTT	CASSLGAGYSPLHF
-	TRBV6-4	TRBD1	TRBJ2-1	TGTGCCAGCAGTGAATGGCAGGGGGCGAATGAGCAGTTCTTC	CASSEWQGANEQFF
-	TRBV3-1/TRBV3-2	-	TRBJ2-1	TGTGCCAGCAGCCACACTGGCTACAATGAGCAGTTCTTC	CASSHTGYNEQFF
few	TRBV6-2/TRBV6-3	-	TRBJ2-1	TGTGCCAGCAGTTACCGGGACTACAATGAGCAGTTCTTC	CASSYRDYNEQFF
-	TRBV27	-	TRBJ1-1	TGTGCCAGCAGTTCCCTCGGGACGGGACTGGGGGGTACTGAAGCTTTCTTT	CASSSLGTGLGGTEAFF
-	TRBV2	-	TRBJ1-2	TGTGCCAGCAGCGCTGGGTCAAAACGGAGTGGCTACACCTTC	CASSAGSKRSGYTF
-	TRBV28	-	TRBJ1-1	TGTGCCAGCAGTGCATACAGGGTGGGCACTGAAGCTTTCTTT	CASSAYRVGTEAFF
-	TRBV5-4	TRBD2	TRBJ2-1	TGTGCCAGCAAGGTTGAGAGGCTAGCGGGGGCTAATGAGCAGTTCTTC	CASKVERLAGANEQFF
-	TRBV5-1	-	TRBJ1-1	TGCGCCAGCAGCTTGGCCAACAGCAACACTGAAGCTTTCTTT	CASSLANSNTEAFF
-	TRBV12-3/TRBV12-4	-	TRBJ2-2	TGTGCCAGCAGTTTTGGCCCCGGGAAGCTGTTTTTT	CASSFGPGKLFF